The entry below describes one T cell receptor (beta chain). The antigen remains unidentified. With 4 bases removed from V and 6 bases from J, the gap between germline ends came to 21 bases. CDR3 size: 17 residues. Germline-derived CDR1 and CDR2 are KGHDR and SFDVKD. The data were obtained in a study of T cell responses to AZD1222 COVID-19 vaccine. The table came from immunoSEQ multiplex PCR; TCRdb's copy has only in-frame clones and leaves some out. Here the sample spans about 120,000 clones, 90% being singletons. Study-level findings and limits: Vaccine-associated CD4 TCRs spanned spike, dominant at 160-218 and 743-854. Two AZD1222 administrations were followed by greater Spike-specific TCR breadth and depth. Clonal diversity was possibly underestimated; the donors were predominantly white British and more often female.

Here the sequenced sample was peripheral blood, taken on day 0 of AZD1222 vaccination. The sequence derives from an adult in good health. The chain uses TRBV24-1 and TRBJ1-5; D may be TRBD1 (5 bases). The CDR3 is CATSESYNGGLSQPQHF. CDR3 DNA: TGTGCCACCAGTGAATCCTATAATGGGGGTTTAAGTCAGCCCCAGCATTTT.